Listed below are T cell receptor beta chains from one sample, sequenced in a study of T-cell reconstitution after alpha-beta-depleted transplantation in children. One entry per CDR3 protein results from TCRdb running MiXCR on the PCR reads. Seen here are 530,000 or so distinct CDR3 sequences, over 25% observed once, and the top ten hold about 35%. The source material was PBMCs, sampled before TCRalphabeta/CD19-depleted stem cell transplant. These receptors were collected from a boy less than two years old with Wiskott-Aldrich syndrome, due to receive a stem cell transplant. CDR3s include the opening cysteine and the closing phenylalanine or tryptophan. Fields, in order: V gene, J gene, D gene, clone size, CDR3 protein, CDR3 DNA. The D gene is left open where the match is weak. Clone size is not always given. Where it is, it says once, few, many or a class for expanded clones.

>TRBV20-1|TRBJ1-2|-|once
CSARRGGSYGYTF
TGCAGTGCTAGGAGGGGGGGCAGCTATGGCTACACCTTC
>TRBV28|TRBJ1-6|-|-
CASSPGPNSPLHF
TGTGCCAGCAGTCCAGGACCTAATTCACCCCTCCACTTT
>TRBV29-1|TRBJ1-2|-|-
CSVERKAHNYGYTF
TGCAGCGTTGAACGCAAGGCGCACAACTATGGCTACACCTTC
>TRBV7-7|TRBJ2-1|-|-
CASSLDSYGYNEQFF
TGTGCCAGCAGCTTAGACAGCTACGGGTACAATGAGCAGTTCTTC
>TRBV29-1|TRBJ1-5|-|-
CSVERSVWSQPQHF
TGCAGCGTTGAAAGGTCAGTTTGGAGCCAGCCCCAGCATTTT
>TRBV21-1|TRBJ2-2|-|-
CASSRQGSGLNTGELFF
TGTGCCAGCAGCCGACAGGGAAGTGGACTAAACACCGGGGAGCTGTTTTTT
>TRBV10-3|TRBJ1-5|TRBD1|few
CAVEQGLSNQPQHF
TGTGCCGTTGAACAGGGGTTGAGCAATCAGCCCCAGCATTTT
>TRBV11-3|TRBJ2-1|-|-
CASSLLRGSSYNEQFF
TGTGCCAGCAGCTTATTACGGGGGTCATCCTACAATGAGCAGTTCTTC
>TRBV19|TRBJ1-2|-|-
CASKGQVYGYTF
TGTGCCAGTAAAGGACAAGTCTATGGCTACACCTTC
>TRBV7-8|TRBJ2-1|TRBD2|-
CASSSSRSGRKVAYNEQFF
TGTGCCAGCAGCTCATCGCGTAGCGGGAGAAAGGTAGCCTACAATGAGCAGTTCTTC
>TRBV5-5|TRBJ1-2|TRBD1|-
CASSLYVGTGLSGYGYTF
TGTGCCAGCAGCTTGTACGTCGGGACAGGGTTATCGGGCTATGGCTACACCTTC
>TRBV20-1|TRBJ2-1|TRBD2|-
CSLTGTSLLNEQFF
TGCAGTTTGACCGGGACTAGCTTGCTCAATGAGCAGTTCTTC
>TRBV12-3/TRBV12-4|TRBJ2-2|-|-
CASSLLEAGELFF
TGTGCCAGCAGTTTATTAGAAGCCGGGGAGCTGTTTTTT
>TRBV12-3/TRBV12-4|TRBJ2-5|-|few
CASQGGQQDTQYF
TGTGCCTCCCAGGGGGGGCAACAAGATACCCAGTACTTC